One sample yielded the 15 T cell receptor beta chains listed below, sequenced in a study of T cells after yellow fever vaccination. TCRdb used MiXCR to reprocess the 5' RACE reads, holding one entry per CDR3 protein. The data hold about 170,000 distinct CDR3 sequences, with around 10% observed a single time. This sample comprised CD8+ T cells sorted from PBMCs, obtained 15 days after the yellow fever booster vaccination. The receptor set was obtained from a man in his late teens or twenties who received the YFV17D yellow fever vaccine.

This sequence joins TRBV20-1 and TRBJ2-2; 8 nucleotides match TRBD1. From germline, CDR1 is DFQATT and CDR2 SNEGSKA (reference sequence). V lost 6 bases and J lost 0; bases outside the gene matches: 3. CDR3 length equals 14 residues. CDR3 amino acids: CSATGGSNTGELFF. CDR3 nucleotide sequence: TGCAGTGCCACAGGGGGATCGAACACCGGGGAGCTGTTTTTT.

The V and J genes are TRBV4-3 and TRBJ2-2; D possibly corresponds to TRBD1 (5 bases). Trimming took 0 bases from V and 7 from J, leaving 12 bases between them. Germline lookup yields CDR1 LGHNA and CDR2 YSLEER. CDR3 length equals 15 residues. CDR3 loop: CASSQDGAGYGELFF. The CDR3 nucleotides read TGCGCCAGCAGCCAAGATGGGGCAGGGTACGGGGAGCTGTTTTTT.

This clonotype has a handful of counts. V gene TRBV7-3 combines with J gene TRBJ2-5; either TRBD1 or TRBD2 may fit D (5 bases each). The CDR3 contains 13 residues. Between the trimmed V and J ends, which lost 5 bases and 5 bases, there was a span of 12 bases. Germline V gene data show CDR1 as SGHTA and CDR2 as FQGTGA. CDR3 nucleotides: TGTGCCAGCAGCGAATACGAGGGGGAGACCCAGTACTTC. This translates into CASSEYEGETQYF.

This clonotype was seen a handful of times. J is TRBJ2-7 and V is TRBV12-5, with TRBD2 matching 14 bases. The CDR3 sequence is 16 residues long. Germline trimming cut 4 bases from V and 2 bases from J; bases unmatched to any gene: 4. Per germline, CDR1 LGHNT and CDR2 FRNRAP. DNA of the CDR3: TGTGCTAGTGGTTCCTCGGGACTAGCGGGGGCCTACGAGCAGTACTTC. As protein: CASGSSGLAGAYEQYF.

This clonotype came up a few times. The chain combines TRBV7-3 with TRBJ2-3, with D perhaps assigned TRBD1 or TRBD2 (5 bases each). The CDR3 totals 15 residues. V gave up 5 bases and J gave up 5 bases, with 17 bases separating them. CDR1 and CDR2 (germline): SGHTA, FQGTGA. The CDR3 DNA is TGTGCCAGCAGCCCCCGGGACCCACGAGAAGATACGCAGTATTTT. Protein product: CASSPRDPREDTQYF. Full variable domain (rest looked up from reference TRBV7-3 and TRBJ2-3): GAGVSQTPSNKVTEKGKYVELRCDPISGHTALYWYRQSLGQGPEFLIYFQGTGAADDSGLPNDRFFAVRPEGSVSTLKIQRTERGDSAVYLCASSPRDPREDTQYFGPGTRLTVL.

The V call is TRBV19, the J call TRBJ1-2; D remains ambiguous. The CDR3 runs to 19 residues. Germline-derived CDR1 and CDR2 are LNHDA and SQIVND (reference sequence). Trimming stripped 9 bases from V and 0 bases from J, with 29 bases between. The CDR3 here is CASQIESDGTLIANYGYTF. In DNA, the CDR3 is TGTGCCAGCCAGATAGAGTCGGACGGAACCTTAATAGCTAACTATGGCTACACCTTC.

This chain connects TRBV28 to TRBJ2-4; D unresolved. Trimming removed 3 bases from V and 0 bases from J, with 18 bases in between. CDR1 is MDHEN, CDR2 SYDVKM, per germline. This CDR3 comprises 18 residues. The CDR3 DNA sequence: TGTGCCAGCAGTTTCCTATCCTACAGAGGCCTAGCCAAAAACATTCAGTACTTC. This sequence encodes CASSFLSYRGLAKNIQYF.

A few counts support this clonotype. This chain links TRBV5-1 with TRBJ1-1, with D maybe TRBD1 (5 bases). Germline V lookup: CDR1 SGHRS, CDR2 YFSETQ. The V and J ends lost 2 bases and 5 bases respectively, with 16 bases between them. This CDR3 is built from 15 residues. CDR3 sequence reads: CASSLRRFGGTEAFF. The CDR3 DNA reads TGCGCCAGCAGCTTAAGGAGATTCGGGGGGACTGAAGCTTTCTTT.

The chain carries TRBV4-3 and TRBJ1-1; D gene uncertain. Looked up from germline, CDR1 is LGHNA and CDR2 is YSLEER. Trimming stripped 1 base from V and 1 base from J, with 10 bases between. The CDR3 runs to 15 residues. CDR3 bases: TGCGCCAGCAGCCAAGGCATACAGCGGAACACTGAAGCTTTCTTT. Translated, it gives CASSQGIQRNTEAFF.

The chain carries TRBV28 and TRBJ2-2; D remains ambiguous. Germline V CDR1 and CDR2: MDHEN, SYDVKM. V was clipped by 1 base and J by 6 bases, with 15 bases between them. The length of the CDR3 is 16 residues. This CDR3 reads CASSLYRNPVAGELFF. CDR3 DNA sequence: TGTGCCAGCAGTTTATACCGAAACCCAGTTGCCGGGGAGCTGTTTTTT. Based on the CDR3 plus reference TRBV28 and TRBJ2-2, the full variable domain is DVKVTQSSRYLVKRTGEKVFLECVQDMDHENMFWYRQDPGLGLRLIYFSYDVKMKEKGDIPEGYSVSREKKERFSLILESASTNQTSMYLCASSLYRNPVAGELFFGEGSRLTVL.

This clonotype was found a few times. V is TRBV3-1 and J is TRBJ2-7; TRBD2 aligns across 7 bases. The CDR3 contains 15 residues. V shed 4 bases, J shed 2 bases, and the junction held 8 bases outside the gene matches. CDR1 LGHDT and CDR2 YNNKEL come from the germline V gene (reference sequence). CDR3: CASSPLGGVTYEQYV. DNA for the CDR3: TGTGCCAGCAGCCCCTTGGGAGGGGTCACCTACGAGCAGTACGTC.

The V call is TRBV10-2, the J call TRBJ2-5; 9 bases map to TRBD1. V was clipped by 3 bases and J by 4 bases; unmatched bases: 6. CDR3 size: 15 residues. From germline, CDR1 is WSHSY and CDR2 SAAADI. The CDR3 DNA is TGCGCCAGCAGTGACGGGGACAGGGTTGGAGAGACCCAGTACTTC. Its protein product is CASSDGDRVGETQYF.

This clonotype appeared a few times. The rearrangement links TRBV3-1 to TRBJ2-2, with D perhaps given as TRBD1 or TRBD2 (5 bases each). The V end lost 0 bases, the J end lost 4 bases, and 21 bases lay between the germline ends. CDR1 and CDR2 (germline): LGHDT, YNNKEL (reference sequence). The CDR3 is 19 residues long. The CDR3 spells CASSQDMGTVPPPTGELFF. As DNA, the CDR3 is TGTGCCAGCAGCCAAGATATGGGGACCGTTCCCCCCCCCACCGGGGAGCTGTTTTTT.

This chain connects TRBV6-4 to TRBJ2-3; D possibly corresponds to TRBD1 (5 bases). Per the germline V gene, CDR1 is MRHNA and CDR2 is SNTAGT. The CDR3 is made up of 13 amino acids. The V gene lost 1 base and the J gene lost 9 bases, with 11 bases spanning the gap. For the CDR3, the DNA is TGTGCCAGCAGTGACTACCCTCCAGGGACGCAGTATTTT. This translates into CASSDYPPGTQYF.

In its sample, this clonotype was seen a few times. The chain recombines TRBV29-1 with TRBJ2-3, with D perhaps being TRBD1 or TRBD2 (5 bases each). Trimming removed 0 bases from V and 6 bases from J, with 22 bases in between. Germline CDR1 and CDR2: SQVTM and ANQGSEA. The CDR3 runs 17 residues. CDR3: CSVEDWEEGPRADTQYF. The DNA of the CDR3 is TGCAGCGTTGAAGATTGGGAAGAGGGGCCTAGAGCCGATACGCAGTATTTT.